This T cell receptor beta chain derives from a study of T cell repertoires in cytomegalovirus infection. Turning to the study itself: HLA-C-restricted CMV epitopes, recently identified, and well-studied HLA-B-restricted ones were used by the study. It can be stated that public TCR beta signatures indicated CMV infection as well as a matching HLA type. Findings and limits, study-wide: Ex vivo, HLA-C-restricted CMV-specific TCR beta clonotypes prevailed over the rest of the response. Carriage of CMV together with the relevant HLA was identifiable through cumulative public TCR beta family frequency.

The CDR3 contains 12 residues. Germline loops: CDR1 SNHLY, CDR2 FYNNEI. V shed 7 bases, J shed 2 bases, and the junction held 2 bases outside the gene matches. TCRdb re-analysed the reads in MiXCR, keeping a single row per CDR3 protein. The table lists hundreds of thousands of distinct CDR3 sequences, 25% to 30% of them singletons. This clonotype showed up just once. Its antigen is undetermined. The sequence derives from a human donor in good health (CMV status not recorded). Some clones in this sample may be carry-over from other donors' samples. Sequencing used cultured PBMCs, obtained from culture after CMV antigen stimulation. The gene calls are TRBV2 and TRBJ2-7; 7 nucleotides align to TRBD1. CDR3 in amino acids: CASKGQTYEQYF. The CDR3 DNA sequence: TGTGCCAGCAAGGGACAGACCTACGAGCAGTACTTC.